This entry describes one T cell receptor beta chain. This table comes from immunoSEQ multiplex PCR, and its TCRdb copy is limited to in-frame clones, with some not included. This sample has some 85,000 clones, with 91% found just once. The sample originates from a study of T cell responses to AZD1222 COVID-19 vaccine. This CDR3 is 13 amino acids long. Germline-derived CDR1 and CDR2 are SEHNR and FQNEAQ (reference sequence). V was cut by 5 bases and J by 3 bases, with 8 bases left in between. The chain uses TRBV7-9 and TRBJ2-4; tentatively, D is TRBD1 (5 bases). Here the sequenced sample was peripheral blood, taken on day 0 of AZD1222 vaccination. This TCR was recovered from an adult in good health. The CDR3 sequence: CASSRQGKNIQYF. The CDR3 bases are TGTGCCAGCAGCCGTCAGGGCAAAAACATTCAGTACTTC.